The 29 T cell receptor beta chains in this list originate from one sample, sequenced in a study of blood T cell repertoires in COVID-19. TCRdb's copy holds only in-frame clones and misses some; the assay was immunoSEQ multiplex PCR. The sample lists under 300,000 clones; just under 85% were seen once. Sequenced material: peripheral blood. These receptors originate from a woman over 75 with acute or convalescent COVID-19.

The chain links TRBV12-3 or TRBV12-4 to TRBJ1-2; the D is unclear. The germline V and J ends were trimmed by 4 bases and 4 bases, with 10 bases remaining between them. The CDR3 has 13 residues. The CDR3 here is CASSSDITYGYTF. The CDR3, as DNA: TGTGCCAGCAGTTCCGACATCACCTATGGCTACACCTTC.

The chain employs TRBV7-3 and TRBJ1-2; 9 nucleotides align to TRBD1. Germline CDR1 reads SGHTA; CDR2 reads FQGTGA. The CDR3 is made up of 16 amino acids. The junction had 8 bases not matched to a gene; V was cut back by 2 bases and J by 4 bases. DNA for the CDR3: TGTGCCAGCAGCTTACCGGACAGGGGAGGTGGCTATGGCTACACCTTC. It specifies CASSLPDRGGGYGYTF.

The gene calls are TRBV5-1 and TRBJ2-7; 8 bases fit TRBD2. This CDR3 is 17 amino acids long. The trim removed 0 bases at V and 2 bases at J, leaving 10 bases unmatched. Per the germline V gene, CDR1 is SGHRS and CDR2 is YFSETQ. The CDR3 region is CASSLGPLSGGAYEQYF. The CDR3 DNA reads TGCGCCAGCAGCTTGGGACCTCTGAGCGGGGGAGCCTACGAGCAGTACTTC. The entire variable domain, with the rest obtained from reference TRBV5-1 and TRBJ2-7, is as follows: KAGVTQTPRYLIKTRGQQVTLSCSPISGHRSVSWYQQTPGQGLQFLFEYFSETQRNKGNFPGRFSGRQFSNSRSEMNVSTLELGDSALYLCASSLGPLSGGAYEQYFGPGTRLTVT.

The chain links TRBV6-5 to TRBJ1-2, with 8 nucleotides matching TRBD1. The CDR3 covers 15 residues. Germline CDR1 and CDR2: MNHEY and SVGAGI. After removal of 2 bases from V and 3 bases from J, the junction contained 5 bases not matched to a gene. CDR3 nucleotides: TGTGCCAGCAGTTACGGACAGGGTGGGGACTATGGCTACACCTTC. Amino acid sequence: CASSYGQGGDYGYTF.

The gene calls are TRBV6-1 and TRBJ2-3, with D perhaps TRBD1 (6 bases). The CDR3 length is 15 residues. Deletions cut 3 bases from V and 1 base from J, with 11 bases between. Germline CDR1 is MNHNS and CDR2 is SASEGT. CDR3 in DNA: TGTGCCAGCAGTGATGGGGGACACCGCACAGATACGCAGTATTTT. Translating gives CASSDGGHRTDTQYF.

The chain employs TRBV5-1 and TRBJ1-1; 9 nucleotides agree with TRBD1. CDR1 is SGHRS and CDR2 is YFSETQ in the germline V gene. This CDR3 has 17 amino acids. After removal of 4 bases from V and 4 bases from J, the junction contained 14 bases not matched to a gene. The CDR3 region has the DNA TGCGCCAGCAGCCTCAAGACAGGGGGGCTCGAAGGCACTGAAGCTTTCTTT. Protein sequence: CASSLKTGGLEGTEAFF.

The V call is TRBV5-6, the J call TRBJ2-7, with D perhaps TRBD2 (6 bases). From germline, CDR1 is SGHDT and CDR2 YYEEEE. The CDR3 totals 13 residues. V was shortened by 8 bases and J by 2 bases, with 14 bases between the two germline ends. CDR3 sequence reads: CASYVWGAYEQYF. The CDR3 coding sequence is TGTGCCAGTTACGTCTGGGGGGCCTACGAGCAGTACTTC.

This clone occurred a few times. The CDR3 is CAWRRGGINTGELFF. CDR3 coding DNA: TGTGCCTGGAGACGAGGGGGCATCAACACCGGGGAGCTGTTTTTT. The genes are TRBV30 and TRBJ2-2, with 7 positions matching TRBD1. The CDR3 sequence is 15 residues long. J was trimmed by 2 bases and V by 3 bases; bases with no gene match: 6. Germline values: CDR1 GTSNPN, CDR2 SVGIG (reference sequence).

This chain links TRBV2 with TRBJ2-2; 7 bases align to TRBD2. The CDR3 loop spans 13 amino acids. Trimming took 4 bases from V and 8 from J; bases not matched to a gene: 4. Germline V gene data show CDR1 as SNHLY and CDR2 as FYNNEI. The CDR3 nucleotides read TGTGCCAGCAGTGTCACTAGCGTGGGGGAGCTGTTTTTT. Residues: CASSVTSVGELFF.

The CDR3 nucleotides read TGTGCCAGCAGTTTGGCCGGGACAAGTGGCCATGGCTACACCTTC. It yields the protein CASSLAGTSGHGYTF. The genes are TRBV6-5 and TRBJ1-2; perhaps TRBD1 as D (6 bases). The CDR3 loop spans 15 amino acids. The V end was cut by 4 bases, the J end by 6 bases, with 18 bases between. Germline CDR1 is MNHEY and CDR2 is SVGAGI.

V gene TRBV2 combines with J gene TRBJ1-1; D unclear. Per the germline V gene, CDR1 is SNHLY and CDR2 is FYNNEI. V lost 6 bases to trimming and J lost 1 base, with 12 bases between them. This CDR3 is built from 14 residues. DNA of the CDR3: TGTGCCAGCAGCGACCTCCGAGGGAACACTGAAGCTTTCTTT. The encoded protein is CASSDLRGNTEAFF.

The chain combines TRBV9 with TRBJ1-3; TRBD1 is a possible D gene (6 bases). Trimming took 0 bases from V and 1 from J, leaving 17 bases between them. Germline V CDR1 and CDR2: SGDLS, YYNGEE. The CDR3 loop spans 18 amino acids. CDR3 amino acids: CASSVATGRGVSGNTIYF. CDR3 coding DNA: TGTGCCAGCAGCGTAGCTACGGGCAGGGGAGTATCTGGAAACACCATATATTTT.

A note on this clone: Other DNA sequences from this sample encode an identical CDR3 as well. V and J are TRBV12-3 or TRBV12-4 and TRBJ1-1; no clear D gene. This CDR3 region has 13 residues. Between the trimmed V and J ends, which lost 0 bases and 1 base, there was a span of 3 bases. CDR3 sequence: CASSLARNTEAFF. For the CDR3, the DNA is TGTGCCAGCAGTTTAGCCCGGAACACTGAAGCTTTCTTT.

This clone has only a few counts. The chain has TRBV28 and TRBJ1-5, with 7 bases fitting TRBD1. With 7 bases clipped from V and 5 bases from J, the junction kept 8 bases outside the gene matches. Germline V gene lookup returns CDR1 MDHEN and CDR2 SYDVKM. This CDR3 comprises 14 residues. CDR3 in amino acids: CASTAGDRYQPQHF. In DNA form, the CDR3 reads TGTGCCAGCACCGCAGGGGACAGATATCAGCCCCAGCATTTT.

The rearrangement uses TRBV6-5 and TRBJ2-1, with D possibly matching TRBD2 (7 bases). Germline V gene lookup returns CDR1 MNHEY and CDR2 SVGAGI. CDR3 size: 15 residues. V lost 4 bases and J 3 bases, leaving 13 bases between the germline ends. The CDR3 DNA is TGTGCCAGCAGTTGGGCAAGGGGGGGCTACAATGAGCAGTTCTTC. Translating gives CASSWARGGYNEQFF.

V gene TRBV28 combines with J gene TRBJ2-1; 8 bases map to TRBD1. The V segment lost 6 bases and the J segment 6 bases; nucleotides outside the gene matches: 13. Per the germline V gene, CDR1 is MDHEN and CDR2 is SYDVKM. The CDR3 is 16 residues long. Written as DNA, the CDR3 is TGTGCCAGCAGACCTCAGGACAGGGTAAAGGGCAATGAGCAGTTCTTC. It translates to CASRPQDRVKGNEQFF.

CDR3 in DNA: TGTGCCAGCAGCCCGGACAGGGGATTGGGTGGAAACACCATATATTTT. It codes for CASSPDRGLGGNTIYF. V usage is TRBV11-3 and J usage is TRBJ1-3; 9 nucleotides match TRBD1. The J segment lost 3 bases and the V segment lost 5 bases, leaving 8 bases of the junction unmatched. The CDR3 covers 16 residues. Germline V gene sequence: CDR1 SGHNT, CDR2 YENEEA.

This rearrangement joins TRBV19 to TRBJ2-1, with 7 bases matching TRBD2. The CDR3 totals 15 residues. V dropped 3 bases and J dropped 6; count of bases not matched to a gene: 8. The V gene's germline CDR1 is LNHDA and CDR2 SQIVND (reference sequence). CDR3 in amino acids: CASSIRDYEGNEQFF. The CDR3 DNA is TGTGCCAGTAGTATCCGGGACTATGAAGGCAATGAGCAGTTCTTC.

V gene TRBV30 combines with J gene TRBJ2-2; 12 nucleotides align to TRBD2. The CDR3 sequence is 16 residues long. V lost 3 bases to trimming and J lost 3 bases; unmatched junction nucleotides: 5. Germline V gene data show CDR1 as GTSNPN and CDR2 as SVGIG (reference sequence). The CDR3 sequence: CAWSLTSGGYTGELFF. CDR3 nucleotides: TGTGCCTGGAGCCTGACTAGCGGGGGTTACACCGGGGAGCTGTTTTTT.

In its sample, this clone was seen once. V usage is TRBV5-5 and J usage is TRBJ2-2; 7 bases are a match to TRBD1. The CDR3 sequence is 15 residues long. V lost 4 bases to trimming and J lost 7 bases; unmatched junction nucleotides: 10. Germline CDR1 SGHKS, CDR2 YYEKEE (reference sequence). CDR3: CASSQRTGPGGELFF. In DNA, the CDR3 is TGTGCCAGCAGCCAAAGGACAGGTCCTGGCGGGGAGCTGTTTTTT.

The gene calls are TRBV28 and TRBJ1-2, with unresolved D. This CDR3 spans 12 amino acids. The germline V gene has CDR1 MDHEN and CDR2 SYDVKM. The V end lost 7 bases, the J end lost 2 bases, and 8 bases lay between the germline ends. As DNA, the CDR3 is TGTGCCAGCAAGACACCGAACTATGGCTACACCTTC. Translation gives CASKTPNYGYTF.

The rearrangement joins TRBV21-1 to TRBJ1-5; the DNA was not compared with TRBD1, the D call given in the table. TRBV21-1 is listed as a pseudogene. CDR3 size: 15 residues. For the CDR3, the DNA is TGTGCCAGCAGCAAAGCGCTGGACAGGGCCCAGCCCCAGCATTTT. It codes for CASSKALDRAQPQHF.

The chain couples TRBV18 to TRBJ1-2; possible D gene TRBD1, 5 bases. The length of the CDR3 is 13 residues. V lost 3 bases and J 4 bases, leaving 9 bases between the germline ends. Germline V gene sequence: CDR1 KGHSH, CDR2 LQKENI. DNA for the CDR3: TGTGCCAGCTCACCGGGACTGTCCTATGGCTACACCTTC. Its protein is CASSPGLSYGYTF.

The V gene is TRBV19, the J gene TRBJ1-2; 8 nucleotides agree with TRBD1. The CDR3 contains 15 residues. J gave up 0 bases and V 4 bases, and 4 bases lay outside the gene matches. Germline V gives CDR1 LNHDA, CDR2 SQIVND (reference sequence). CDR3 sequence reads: CASSRGQASNYGYTF. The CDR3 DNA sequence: TGTGCCAGTAGTAGGGGACAGGCCTCTAACTATGGCTACACCTTC.

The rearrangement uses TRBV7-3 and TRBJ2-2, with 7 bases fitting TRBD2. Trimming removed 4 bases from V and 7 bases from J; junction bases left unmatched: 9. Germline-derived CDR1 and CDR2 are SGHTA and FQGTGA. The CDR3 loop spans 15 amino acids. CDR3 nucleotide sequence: TGTGCCAGCAGCTCCCGCCCAGGCGGGGGCGGGGAGCTGTTTTTT. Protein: CASSSRPGGGGELFF.

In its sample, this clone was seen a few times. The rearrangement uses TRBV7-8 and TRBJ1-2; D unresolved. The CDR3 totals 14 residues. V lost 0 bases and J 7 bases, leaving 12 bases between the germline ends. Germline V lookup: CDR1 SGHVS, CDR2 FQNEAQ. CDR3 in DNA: TGTGCCAGCAGCTTAGCGGCGGGCGACGGTGGCTACACCTTC. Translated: CASSLAAGDGGYTF.

This CDR3 reads CASSPRGMGQFF. DNA for the CDR3: TGTGCCAGCAGCCCCCGGGGGATGGGGCAGTTCTTC. The chain joins TRBV27 to TRBJ2-1; D might be TRBD2 (6 bases). This CDR3 is 12 amino acids long. The V gene lost 6 bases and the J gene lost 12 bases, with 15 bases spanning the gap. Germline V lookup: CDR1 MNHEY, CDR2 SMNVEV (reference sequence).

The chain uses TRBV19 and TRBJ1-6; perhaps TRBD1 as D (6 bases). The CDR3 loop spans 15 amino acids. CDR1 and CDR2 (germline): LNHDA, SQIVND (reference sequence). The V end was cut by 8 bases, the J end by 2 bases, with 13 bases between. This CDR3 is CASSQGRTYNSPLHF. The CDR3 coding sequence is TGTGCCAGTTCTCAGGGGCGGACCTATAATTCACCCCTCCACTTT. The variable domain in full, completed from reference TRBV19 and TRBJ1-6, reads DGGITQSPKYLFRKEGQNVTLSCEQNLNHDAMYWYRQDPGQGLRLIYYSQIVNDFQKGDIAEGYSVSREKKESFPLTVTSAQKNPTAFYLCASSQGRTYNSPLHFGNGTRLTVT.

The CDR3 sequence: CASSLAGTGFGGYTF. The CDR3 bases are TGTGCCAGCAGCTTAGCGGGAACAGGGTTTGGAGGCTACACCTTC. The V call is TRBV7-9, the J call TRBJ1-2, with D perhaps matching TRBD1 (6 bases). The CDR3 is 15 amino acids. The V end lost 0 bases, the J end lost 8 bases, and 16 bases lay between the germline ends. Germline values: CDR1 SEHNR, CDR2 FQNEAQ (reference sequence).